A single sample gave rise to the 27 T cell receptor beta chains below, sequenced in a study of CXCR3-negative and CXCR3-positive naive CD8 T cells. Which antigens these TCRs recognize remains unknown. The TRB cDNA libraries were prepared by 5' RACE with UMI labels. TCRdb reprocessed the 5' RACE reads, with one entry per CDR3 protein and no DNA. The sample spans about 130,000 distinct CDR3 sequences; the ten largest clones claim around 0.44%. Study-wide results and caveats: TRB CDR3 hydrophobicity was greater in CXCR3-positive naive cells than in CXCR3-negative naive cells.

Specimen: naive CXCR3+ CD8+ T cells from blood. The sample's subset: CD45RO-CCR7+CD27+CD95- naive CD8+ T cells expressing CXCR3 (TNR3+). These receptors came from a human donor in good health. Some clones in this sample may be carry-over from other donors' samples.

The chain combines TRBV12-3 or TRBV12-4 with TRBJ1-2; there is no DNA to check the TCRdb D call of TRBD1. The CDR3 is 13 amino acids. The CDR3 sequence is CASSFAGGYGYTF.

The genes are TRBV19 and TRBJ2-2; there is no DNA to check the TCRdb D call of TRBD2. This CDR3 has 15 amino acids. Per the germline V gene, CDR1 is LNHDA and CDR2 is SQIVND (reference sequence). The CDR3 spells CASSIASPNTGELFF.

The J gene is TRBJ2-1, the V gene TRBV7-9; with no DNA, the TCRdb D assignment of TRBD1 cannot be verified. Germline loops: CDR1 SEHNR, CDR2 FQNEAQ (reference sequence). The CDR3 is 16 amino acids. This CDR3 reads CASSLGPRDRSNEQFF.

The chain couples TRBV2 to TRBJ2-7; TCRdb lists TRBD1, though no DNA is available to test this call. The CDR3 runs 11 residues. Germline V gene sequence: CDR1 SNHLY, CDR2 FYNNEI. CDR3 sequence reads: CASSADRGLDF.

The V gene is TRBV24-1, the J gene TRBJ2-1; TCRdb selects TRBD1, and the lack of DNA leaves this call unchecked. Per the germline V gene, CDR1 is KGHDR and CDR2 is SFDVKD. The CDR3 sequence is 13 residues long. CDR3 loop: CATGFRLGDEQFF.

The V and J genes are TRBV6-5 and TRBJ1-2; no DNA is available, so the TRBD1 call from TCRdb remains unchecked. Germline-derived CDR1 and CDR2 are MNHEY and SVGAGI. The CDR3 spans 14 residues. The CDR3 is CASSYYRGSGGYTF.

This chain joins TRBV4-1 and TRBJ2-7. Germline CDR1 reads MGHRA; CDR2 reads YSYEKL. The CDR3 sequence is 14 residues long. CDR3 region: CASSYGQGSYEQYF.

The V gene is TRBV28, the J gene TRBJ2-1; TCRdb outputs TRBD1, but without DNA this stays unchecked. Germline loops: CDR1 MDHEN, CDR2 SYDVKM. The CDR3 covers 17 residues. The CDR3 reads CASSLRSGGGSYNEQFF.

The rearrangement joins TRBV29-1 to TRBJ1-4; TCRdb's assignment of TRBD1 cannot be checked, as there is no DNA. The CDR3 length is 16 residues. Germline loops: CDR1 SQVTM, CDR2 ANQGSEA. The CDR3 sequence: CSVEVEGQGVPDGLFF.

The CDR3: CASSYSSRGNTEAFF. J is TRBJ1-1 and V is TRBV6-2 or TRBV6-3. The CDR3 contains 15 residues. Germline V gene data show CDR1 as MNHEY and CDR2 as SVGEGT.

The gene calls are TRBV9 and TRBJ2-7; absent DNA, TCRdb's TRBD2 call cannot be checked. CDR3 length: 16 residues. The V gene's germline CDR1 is SGDLS and CDR2 YYNGEE. CDR3 loop: CASSHNHNGERREQYF.

The V and J genes are TRBV27 and TRBJ2-7; TCRdb returns TRBD2, unconfirmable since there is no DNA. The germline V gene encodes CDR1 MNHEY and CDR2 SMNVEV (reference sequence). This CDR3 spans 15 amino acids. This chain's CDR3 is CASSLYGASGYEQYF.

V usage is TRBV7-8 and J usage is TRBJ2-1; the D gene TCRdb calls, TRBD2, cannot be checked with no DNA. CDR3 size: 15 residues. Germline lookup yields CDR1 SGHVS and CDR2 FQNEAQ. The CDR3 loop is CASSRVVGGWDEQFF.

The V call is TRBV5-6, the J call TRBJ2-1; with no DNA, the TCRdb D assignment of TRBD2 cannot be verified. The CDR3 loop spans 13 amino acids. Germline V gene data show CDR1 as SGHDT and CDR2 as YYEEEE. The CDR3 region is CASSLGTSYEQFF.

The rearrangement links TRBV28 to TRBJ2-5; TCRdb gives TRBD1 as the D gene, but with no DNA this cannot be confirmed. Germline V lookup: CDR1 MDHEN, CDR2 SYDVKM. The CDR3 runs to 16 residues. The CDR3 sequence: CASSLGVGTVWETQYF.

The chain recombines TRBV4-1 with TRBJ1-1. The CDR3 totals 14 residues. From germline, CDR1 is MGHRA and CDR2 YSYEKL. The CDR3 here is CASSQDFGNTEAFF.

This chain joins TRBV28 and TRBJ2-7; absent DNA, TCRdb's TRBD1 call cannot be checked. Germline assignment: CDR1 MDHEN and CDR2 SYDVKM. This CDR3 comprises 13 residues. The CDR3 region is CASSYGHPYEQYF.

CDR3 protein: CASSPYVLRDAANGHPYEQYF. V and J are TRBV11-1 and TRBJ2-7; TCRdb outputs TRBD1, but without DNA this stays unchecked. Germline-derived CDR1 and CDR2 are SGHAT and FQDESV (reference sequence). This CDR3 is built from 21 residues.

The CDR3 region is CASSLSGTDPINEQYF. V gene TRBV5-5 combines with J gene TRBJ2-7; the D gene TCRdb calls, TRBD2, cannot be checked with no DNA. CDR3 length: 16 amino acids. CDR1 SGHKS and CDR2 YYEKEE come from the germline V gene (reference sequence).

V usage is TRBV3-1 and J usage is TRBJ2-3; there is no DNA to check the TCRdb D call of TRBD1. In germline, CDR1 is LGHDT, CDR2 YNNKEL (reference sequence). This CDR3 comprises 17 residues. CDR3 residues: CASSQEGMTVSTDTQYF.

The V call is TRBV11-2, the J call TRBJ2-1. CDR3 length: 14 residues. Germline V CDR1 and CDR2: SGHAT, FQNNGV. The CDR3 spells CASSLVGAPNEQFF. Full variable domain (remainder filled in from reference TRBV11-2 and TRBJ2-1): EAGVAQSPRYKIIEKRQSVAFWCNPISGHATLYWYQQILGQGPKLLIQFQNNGVVDDSQLPKDRFSAERLKGVDSTLKIQPAKLEDSAVYLCASSLVGAPNEQFFGPGTRLTVL.

V gene TRBV29-1 combines with J gene TRBJ1-3. CDR3 length: 14 residues. The germline gives CDR1 SQVTM, CDR2 ANQGSEA. The CDR3 protein is CSVSDNASGNTIYF.

This sequence joins TRBV6-5 and TRBJ1-5; TCRdb's D gene call, TRBD1, goes unchecked for lack of DNA. This CDR3 spans 15 amino acids. CDR1 MNHEY and CDR2 SVGAGI come from the germline V gene. CDR3 protein: CASSYDVRGGQPQHF.

The gene calls are TRBV29-1 and TRBJ2-2. The germline gives CDR1 SQVTM, CDR2 ANQGSEA. The CDR3 totals 12 residues. This CDR3 reads CSVEGAGGELFF.

The rearrangement uses TRBV4-1 and TRBJ1-5; TCRdb returns TRBD1, unconfirmable since there is no DNA. The CDR3 has 15 amino acids. Germline assignment: CDR1 MGHRA and CDR2 YSYEKL. CDR3: CASRNTGLGNQPQHF.

The chain links TRBV27 to TRBJ2-7; the D call from TCRdb, TRBD1, cannot be confirmed without DNA. Germline V gene sequence: CDR1 MNHEY, CDR2 SMNVEV (reference sequence). CDR3 length equals 18 residues. The CDR3 reads CASSPLAPTGTDFGEQYF.

This chain links TRBV9 with TRBJ2-1. The CDR3 is 16 amino acids. Per germline, CDR1 SGDLS and CDR2 YYNGEE. CDR3 region: CASSVDHRGSYNEQFF. Full variable domain (rest looked up from reference TRBV9 and TRBJ2-1): DSGVTQTPKHLITATGQRVTLRCSPRSGDLSVYWYQQSLDQGLQFLIQYYNGEERAKGNILERFSAQQFPDLHSELNLSSLELGDSALYFCASSVDHRGSYNEQFFGPGTRLTVL.